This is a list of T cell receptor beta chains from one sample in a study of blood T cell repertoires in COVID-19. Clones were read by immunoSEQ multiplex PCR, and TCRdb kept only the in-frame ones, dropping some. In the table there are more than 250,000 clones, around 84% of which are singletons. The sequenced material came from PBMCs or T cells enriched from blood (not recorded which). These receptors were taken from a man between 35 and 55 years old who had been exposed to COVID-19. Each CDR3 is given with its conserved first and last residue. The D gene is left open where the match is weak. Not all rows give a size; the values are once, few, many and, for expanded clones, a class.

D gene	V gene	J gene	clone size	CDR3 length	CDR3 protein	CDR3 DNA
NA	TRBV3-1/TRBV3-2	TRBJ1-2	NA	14	CASSQVSGVVGYTF	TGTGCCAGCAGCCAAGTTTCGGGGGTAGTTGGCTACACCTTC
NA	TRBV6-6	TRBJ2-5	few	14	CASSDAGAALPLNF	TGTGCCAGCAGTGACGCAGGGGCGGCTCTGCCTTTGAACTTC
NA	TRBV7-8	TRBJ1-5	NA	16	CASSPGQFEGNQPQHF	TGTGCCAGCAGCCCTGGACAGTTTGAGGGCAATCAGCCCCAGCATTTT
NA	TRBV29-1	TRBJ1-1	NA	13	CSVEGLASTEAFF	TGCAGCGTTGAAGGTTTAGCGAGCACTGAAGCTTTCTTT
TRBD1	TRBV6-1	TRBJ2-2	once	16	CASSVRGQGDTGELFF	TGTGCCAGCAGTGTTAGGGGACAGGGGGACACCGGGGAGCTGTTTTTT
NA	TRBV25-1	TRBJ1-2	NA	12	CASSELLSGYTF	TGTGCCAGCAGTGAATTACTGTCCGGCTACACCTTC
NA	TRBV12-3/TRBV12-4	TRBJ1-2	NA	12	CASSLGQSGYTF	TGTGCCAGCAGTTTAGGACAGAGCGGCTACACCTTC
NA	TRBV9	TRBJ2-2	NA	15	CASSVGELNTGELFF	TGTGCCAGCAGCGTGGGCGAGCTGAACACCGGGGAGCTGTTTTTT
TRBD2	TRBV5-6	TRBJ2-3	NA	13	CASSRAGTDTQYF	TGTGCCAGCAGCCGAGCGGGAACAGATACGCAGTATTTT
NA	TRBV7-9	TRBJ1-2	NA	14	CASSPSTVLYGYTF	TGTGCCAGCAGCCCCTCGACAGTTCTCTATGGCTACACCTTC
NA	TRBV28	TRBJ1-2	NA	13	CASIPSRPYGYTF	TGTGCCAGCATACCCTCGAGGCCCTATGGCTACACCTTC
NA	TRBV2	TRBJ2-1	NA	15	CASSEATGSYNEQFF	TGTGCCAGCAGTGAAGCTACCGGCTCCTACAATGAGCAGTTCTTC
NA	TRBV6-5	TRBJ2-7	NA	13	CASSPGSAYEQYF	TGTGCCAGCAGCCCCGGTTCCGCCTACGAGCAGTACTTC
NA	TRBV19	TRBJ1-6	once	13	CASSISGDSPLHF	TGTGCCAGTAGTATTTCAGGGGATTCACCCCTCCACTTT
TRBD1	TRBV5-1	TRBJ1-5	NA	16	CASSLWGTGPNQPQHF	TGCGCCAGCAGCTTGTGGGGGACAGGCCCCAATCAGCCCCAGCATTTT
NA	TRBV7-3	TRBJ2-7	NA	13	CASSTGSQYEQYF	TGTGCCAGCAGCACAGGGTCCCAATACGAGCAGTACTTC
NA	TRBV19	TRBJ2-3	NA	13	CASRPSLADTQYF	TGTGCCAGTAGACCTAGCCTCGCAGATACGCAGTATTTT
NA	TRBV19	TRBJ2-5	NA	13	CASSLQNQETQYF	TGTGCCAGTAGTCTACAGAACCAAGAGACCCAGTACTTC
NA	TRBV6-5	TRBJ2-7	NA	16	CASSYSRVYGSYEQYF	TGTGCCAGCAGTTACTCGAGGGTTTACGGCTCCTACGAGCAGTACTTC
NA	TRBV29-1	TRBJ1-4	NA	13	CSVESRGGEKLFF	TGCAGCGTTGAATCCAGGGGAGGGGAAAAACTGTTTTTT
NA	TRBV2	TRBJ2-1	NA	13	CASSRVGETEQFF	TGTGCCAGCAGCCGAGTTGGGGAGACTGAGCAGTTCTTC
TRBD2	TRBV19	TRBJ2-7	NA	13	CASSIGTSGMQYF	TGTGCCAGTAGTATAGGGACTAGCGGGATGCAGTACTTC
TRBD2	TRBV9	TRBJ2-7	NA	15	CASSPRTSGAYEQYF	TGTGCCAGCAGCCCGCGGACTAGCGGGGCCTACGAGCAGTACTTC